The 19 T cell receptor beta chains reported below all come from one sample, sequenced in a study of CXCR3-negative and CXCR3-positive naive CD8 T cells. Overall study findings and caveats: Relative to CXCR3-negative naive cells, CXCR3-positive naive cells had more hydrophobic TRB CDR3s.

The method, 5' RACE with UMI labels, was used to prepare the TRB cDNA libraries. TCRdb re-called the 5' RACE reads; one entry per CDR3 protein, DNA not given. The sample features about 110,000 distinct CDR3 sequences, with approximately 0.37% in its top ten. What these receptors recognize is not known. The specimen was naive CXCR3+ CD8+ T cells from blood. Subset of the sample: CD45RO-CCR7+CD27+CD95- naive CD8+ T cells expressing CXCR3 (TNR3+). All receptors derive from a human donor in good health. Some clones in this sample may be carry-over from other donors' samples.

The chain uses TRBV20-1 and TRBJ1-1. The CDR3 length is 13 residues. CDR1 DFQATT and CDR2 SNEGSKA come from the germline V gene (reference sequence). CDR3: CSARGVSDTEAFF.

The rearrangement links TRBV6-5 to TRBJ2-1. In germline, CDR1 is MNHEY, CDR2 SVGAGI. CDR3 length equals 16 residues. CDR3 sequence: CASSYSSGGFYNEQFF.

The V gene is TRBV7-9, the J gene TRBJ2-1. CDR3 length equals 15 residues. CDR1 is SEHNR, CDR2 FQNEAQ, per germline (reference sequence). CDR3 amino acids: CASSLVERSYNEQFF.

This CDR3 reads CASTLGSRETQYF. V gene TRBV28 combines with J gene TRBJ2-5. CDR1 MDHEN and CDR2 SYDVKM come from the germline V gene. The CDR3 loop spans 13 amino acids.

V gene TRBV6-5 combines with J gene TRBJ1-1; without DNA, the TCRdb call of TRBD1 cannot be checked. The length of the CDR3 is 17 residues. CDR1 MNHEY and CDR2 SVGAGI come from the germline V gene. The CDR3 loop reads CASRPASETGPNTEAFF.

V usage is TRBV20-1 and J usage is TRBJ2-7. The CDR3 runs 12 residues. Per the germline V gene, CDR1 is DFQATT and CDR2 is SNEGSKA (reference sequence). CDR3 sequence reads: CSARQLYGEQYF.

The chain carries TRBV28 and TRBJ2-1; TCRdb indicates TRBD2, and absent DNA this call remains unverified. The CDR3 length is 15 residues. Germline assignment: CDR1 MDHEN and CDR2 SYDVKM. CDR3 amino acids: CASSLLADSYNEQFF.

The CDR3 reads CASSLTGGAYEQYF. This chain uses TRBV7-2 with TRBJ2-7; the TCRdb D gene call, TRBD1, has no DNA to confirm it. From germline, CDR1 is SGHTA and CDR2 FQGNSA. This CDR3 comprises 14 residues. The full variable domain, rest sourced from reference TRBV7-2 and TRBJ2-7, is GAGVSQSPSNKVTEKGKDVELRCDPISGHTALYWYRQSLGQGLEFLIYFQGNSAPDKSGLPSDRFSAERTGGSVSTLTIQRTQQEDSAVYLCASSLTGGAYEQYFGPGTRLTVT.

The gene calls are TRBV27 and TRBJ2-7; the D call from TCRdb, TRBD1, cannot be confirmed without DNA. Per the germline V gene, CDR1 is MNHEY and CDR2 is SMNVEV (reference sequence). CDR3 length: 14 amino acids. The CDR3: CASGQHRDAYEQYF.

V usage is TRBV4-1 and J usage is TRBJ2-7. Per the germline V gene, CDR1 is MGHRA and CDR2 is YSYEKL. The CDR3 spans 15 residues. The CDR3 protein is CASSQVLYGNYEQYF.

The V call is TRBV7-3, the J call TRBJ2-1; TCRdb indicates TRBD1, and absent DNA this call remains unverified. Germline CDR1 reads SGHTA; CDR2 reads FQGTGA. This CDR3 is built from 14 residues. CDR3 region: CASSPSTQGNEQFF.

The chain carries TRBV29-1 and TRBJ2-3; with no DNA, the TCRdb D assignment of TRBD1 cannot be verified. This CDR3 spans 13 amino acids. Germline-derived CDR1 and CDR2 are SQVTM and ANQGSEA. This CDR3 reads CSVPGTSTDTQYF.

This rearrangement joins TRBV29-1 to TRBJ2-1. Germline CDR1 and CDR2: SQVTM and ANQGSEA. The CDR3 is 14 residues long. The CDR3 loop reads CSVEDRGSFEEQFF.

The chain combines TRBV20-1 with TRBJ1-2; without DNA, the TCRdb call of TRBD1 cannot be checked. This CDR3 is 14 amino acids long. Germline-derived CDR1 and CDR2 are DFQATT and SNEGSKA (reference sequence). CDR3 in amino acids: CSARDPDTDYGYTF.

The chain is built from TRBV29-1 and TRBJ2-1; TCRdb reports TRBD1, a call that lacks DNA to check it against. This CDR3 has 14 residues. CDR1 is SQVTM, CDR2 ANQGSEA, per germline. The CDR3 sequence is CSVESQGTGNEQFF.

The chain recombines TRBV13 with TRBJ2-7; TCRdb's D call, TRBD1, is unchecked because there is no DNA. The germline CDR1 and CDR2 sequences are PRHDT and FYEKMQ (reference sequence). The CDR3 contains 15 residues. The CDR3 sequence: CASSLGTGNSYEQYF.

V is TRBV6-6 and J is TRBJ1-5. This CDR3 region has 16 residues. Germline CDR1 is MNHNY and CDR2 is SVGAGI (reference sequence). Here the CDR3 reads CASSYPPSASNQPQHF.

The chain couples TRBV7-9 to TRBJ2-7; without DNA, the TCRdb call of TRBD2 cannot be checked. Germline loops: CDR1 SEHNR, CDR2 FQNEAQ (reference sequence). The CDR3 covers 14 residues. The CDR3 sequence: CASIGGTSSYEQYF. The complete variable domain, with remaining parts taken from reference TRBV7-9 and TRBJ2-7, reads DTGVSQNPRHKITKRGQNVTFRCDPISEHNRLYWYRQTLGQGPEFLTYFQNEAQLEKSRLLSDRFSAERPKGSFSTLEIQRTEQGDSAMYLCASIGGTSSYEQYFGPGTRLTVT.

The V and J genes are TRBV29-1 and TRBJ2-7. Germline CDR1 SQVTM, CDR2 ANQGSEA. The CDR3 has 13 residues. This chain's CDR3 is CSVEKDGSYEQYF.